This note documents a single T cell receptor beta chain sequence. Its cognate antigen is unknown. The primer mix had 60 Vbeta and 13 Jbeta primers. Here immunoSEQ multiplex PCR was the method, and the copy in TCRdb shows in-frame clones only, minus some. The table has fewer than 75,000 clones, 83% seen once. The data stem from a study of cytomegalovirus exposure and HLA in healthy donors. V was clipped by 2 bases and J by 3 bases; unmatched bases: 3. The CDR3 spans 15 residues. CDR1 is SGHTA, CDR2 FQGNSA, per germline. Study-wide findings and caveats: There was a cluster of highly shared sequence variants that was likely a sequencing artifact. Several V segments, TRBV6-2 and TRBV6-3 among them, could not be told apart and were dropped. Prior analysis indicated that the majority of TCR beta V segments exhibited productivity approximately 87% or approximately 30% of the time. Researchers reportedly found TCR beta sequences accurately predicted most subjects' HLA-A and HLA-B alleles.

This receptor was identified in a man aged 30 to 39 in good health and CMV-seronegative. The chain carries TRBV7-2 and TRBJ2-1; 8 bases map to TRBD2. The material sequenced was PBMCs. CDR3 region: CASSLSGGSYNEQFF. CDR3 DNA: TGTGCCAGCAGCTTATCGGGGGGGAGCTACAATGAGCAGTTCTTC.